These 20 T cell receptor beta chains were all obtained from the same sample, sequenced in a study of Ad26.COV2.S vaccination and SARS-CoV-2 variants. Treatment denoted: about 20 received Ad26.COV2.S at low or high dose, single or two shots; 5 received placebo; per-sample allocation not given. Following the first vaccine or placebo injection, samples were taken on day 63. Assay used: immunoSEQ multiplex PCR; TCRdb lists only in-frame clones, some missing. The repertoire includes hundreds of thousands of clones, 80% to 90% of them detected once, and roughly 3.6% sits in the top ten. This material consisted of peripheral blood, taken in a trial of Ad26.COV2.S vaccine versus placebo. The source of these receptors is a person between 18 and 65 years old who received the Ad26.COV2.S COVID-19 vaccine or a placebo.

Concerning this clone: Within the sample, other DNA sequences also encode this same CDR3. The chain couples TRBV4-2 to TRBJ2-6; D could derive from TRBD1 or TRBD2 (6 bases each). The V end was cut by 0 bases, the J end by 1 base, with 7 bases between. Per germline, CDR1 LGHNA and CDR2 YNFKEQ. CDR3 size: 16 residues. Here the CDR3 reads CASSQEGGSGANVLTF. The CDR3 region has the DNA TGTGCCAGCAGCCAAGAAGGGGGGTCTGGGGCCAACGTCCTGACTTTC.

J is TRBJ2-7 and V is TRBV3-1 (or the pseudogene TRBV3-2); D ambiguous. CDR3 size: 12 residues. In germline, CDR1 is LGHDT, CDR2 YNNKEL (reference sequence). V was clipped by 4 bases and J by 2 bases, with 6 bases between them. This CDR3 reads CASSRVTYEQYF. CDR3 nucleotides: TGTGCCAGCAGCCGGGTTACCTACGAGCAGTACTTC.

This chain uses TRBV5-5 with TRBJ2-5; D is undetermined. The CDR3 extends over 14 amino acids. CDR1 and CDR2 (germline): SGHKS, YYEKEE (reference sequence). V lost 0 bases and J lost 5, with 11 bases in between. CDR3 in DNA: TGTGCCAGCAGCTTGGTGGGTAGCAGCGAGACCCAGTACTTC. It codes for CASSLVGSSETQYF. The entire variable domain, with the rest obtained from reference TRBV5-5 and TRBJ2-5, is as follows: DAGVTQSPTHLIKTRGQQVTLRCSPISGHKSVSWYQQVLGQGPQFIFQYYEKEERGRGNFPDRFSARQFPNYSSELNVNALLLGDSALYLCASSLVGSSETQYFGPGTRLLVL.

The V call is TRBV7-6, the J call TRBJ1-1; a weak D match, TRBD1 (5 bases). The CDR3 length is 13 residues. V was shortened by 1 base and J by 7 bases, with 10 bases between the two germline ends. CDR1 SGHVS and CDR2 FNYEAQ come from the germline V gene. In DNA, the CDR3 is TGTGCCAGCAGCTTAGTTGCAGGGAGTGAAGCTTTCTTT. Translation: CASSLVAGSEAFF.

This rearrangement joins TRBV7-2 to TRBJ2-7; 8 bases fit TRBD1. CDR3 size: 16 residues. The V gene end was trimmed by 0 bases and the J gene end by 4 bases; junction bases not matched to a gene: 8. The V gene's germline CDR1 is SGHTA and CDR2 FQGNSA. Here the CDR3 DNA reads TGTGCCAGCAGCTTAGCGGGTGCAGGGGGCAAATACGAGCAGTACTTC. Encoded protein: CASSLAGAGGKYEQYF.

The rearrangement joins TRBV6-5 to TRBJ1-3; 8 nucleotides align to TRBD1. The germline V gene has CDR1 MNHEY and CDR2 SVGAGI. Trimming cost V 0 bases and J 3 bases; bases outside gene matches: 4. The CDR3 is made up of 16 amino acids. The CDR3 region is CASSYSRTGIGNTIYF. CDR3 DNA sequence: TGTGCCAGCAGTTACTCAAGGACAGGGATTGGAAACACCATATATTTT.

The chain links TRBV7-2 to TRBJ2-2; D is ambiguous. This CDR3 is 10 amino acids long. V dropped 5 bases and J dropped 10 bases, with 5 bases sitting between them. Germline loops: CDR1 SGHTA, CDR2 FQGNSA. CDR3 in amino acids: CASSPPELFF. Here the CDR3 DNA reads TGTGCCAGCAGCCCCCCGGAGCTGTTTTTT. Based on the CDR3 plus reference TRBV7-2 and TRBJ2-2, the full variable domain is GAGVSQSPSNKVTEKGKDVELRCDPISGHTALYWYRQSLGQGLEFLIYFQGNSAPDKSGLPSDRFSAERTGGSVSTLTIQRTQQEDSAVYLCASSPPELFFGEGSRLTVL.

The CDR3 here is CASSNPRRGAMHGYTF. The CDR3 nucleotides are TGTGCCAGCAGCAATCCGCGTCGGGGCGCGATGCATGGCTACACCTTC. The rearrangement joins TRBV9 to TRBJ1-2, with D possibly being TRBD1 (5 bases). Trimming removed 4 bases from V and 6 bases from J, with 22 bases in between. The CDR3 totals 16 residues. Germline CDR1 is SGDLS and CDR2 is YYNGEE.

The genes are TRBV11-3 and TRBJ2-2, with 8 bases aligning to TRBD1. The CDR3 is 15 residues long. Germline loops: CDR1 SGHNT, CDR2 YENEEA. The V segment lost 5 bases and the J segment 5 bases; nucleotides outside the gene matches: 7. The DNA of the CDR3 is TGTGCCAGCAGCGCAGGGGGCGCTGGGACCGGGGAGCTGTTTTTT. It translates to CASSAGGAGTGELFF.

In nucleotides, the CDR3 is TGCAGCTTTCAGAGGGGGCGGGGTGAAAAACTGTTTTTT. It specifies CSFQRGRGEKLFF. The rearrangement links TRBV29-1 to TRBJ1-4; TRBD1 aligns across 7 bases. Germline-derived CDR1 and CDR2 are SQVTM and ANQGSEA. The trim removed 8 bases at V and 7 bases at J, leaving 10 bases unmatched. CDR3 size: 13 residues.

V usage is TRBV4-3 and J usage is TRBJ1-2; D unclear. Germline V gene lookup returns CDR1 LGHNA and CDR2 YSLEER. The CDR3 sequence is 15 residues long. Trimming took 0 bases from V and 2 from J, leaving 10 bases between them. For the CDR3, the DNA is TGCGCCAGCAGCCAAGATCTAGCAGTGAACTATGGCTACACCTTC. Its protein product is CASSQDLAVNYGYTF.

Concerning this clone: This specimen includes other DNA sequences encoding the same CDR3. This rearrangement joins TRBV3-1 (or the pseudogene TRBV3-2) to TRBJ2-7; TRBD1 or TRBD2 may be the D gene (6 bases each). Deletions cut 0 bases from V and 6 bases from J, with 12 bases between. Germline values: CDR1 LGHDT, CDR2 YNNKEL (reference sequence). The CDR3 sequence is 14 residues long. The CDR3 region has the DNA TGTGCCAGCAGCCAAGAACCGGGGGCAGGCGAGCAGTACTTC. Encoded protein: CASSQEPGAGEQYF.

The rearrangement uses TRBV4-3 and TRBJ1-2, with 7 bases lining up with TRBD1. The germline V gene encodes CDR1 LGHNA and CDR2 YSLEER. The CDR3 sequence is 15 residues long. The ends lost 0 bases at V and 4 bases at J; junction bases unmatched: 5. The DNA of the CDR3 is TGCGCCAGCAGCCAAGACACGGCAGGGGGCTATGGCTACACCTTC. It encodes CASSQDTAGGYGYTF.

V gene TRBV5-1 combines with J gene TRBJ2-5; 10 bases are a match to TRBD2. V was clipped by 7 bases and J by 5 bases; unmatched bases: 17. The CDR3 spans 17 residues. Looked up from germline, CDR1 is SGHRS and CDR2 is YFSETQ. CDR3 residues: CASQGGSGGAGVETQYF. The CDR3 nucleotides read TGCGCCAGCCAGGGAGGAAGCGGGGGGGCCGGTGTGGAGACCCAGTACTTC.

The CDR3 coding sequence is TGTGCCAGCAGCGTCATAGGGGCTAACTATGGCTACACCTTC. Its translation is CASSVIGANYGYTF. The chain joins TRBV9 to TRBJ1-2; D is possibly TRBD1 (5 bases). V was cut by 2 bases and J by 0 bases, with 8 bases left in between. The CDR3 is made up of 14 amino acids. Germline CDR1 SGDLS, CDR2 YYNGEE. Variable domain in full (rest from reference TRBV9 and TRBJ1-2): DSGVTQTPKHLITATGQRVTLRCSPRSGDLSVYWYQQSLDQGLQFLIQYYNGEERAKGNILERFSAQQFPDLHSELNLSSLELGDSALYFCASSVIGANYGYTFGSGTRLTVV.

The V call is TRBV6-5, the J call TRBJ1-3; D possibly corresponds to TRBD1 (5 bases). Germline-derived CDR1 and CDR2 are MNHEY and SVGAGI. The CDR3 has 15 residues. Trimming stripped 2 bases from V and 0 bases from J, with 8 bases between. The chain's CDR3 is CASSYIRGSGNTIYF. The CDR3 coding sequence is TGTGCCAGCAGTTACATAAGGGGCTCTGGAAACACCATATATTTT.

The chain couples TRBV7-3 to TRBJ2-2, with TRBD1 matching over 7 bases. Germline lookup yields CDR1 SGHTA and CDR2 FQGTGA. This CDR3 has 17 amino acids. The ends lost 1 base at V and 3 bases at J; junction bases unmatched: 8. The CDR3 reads CASSLNRDSRYTGELFF. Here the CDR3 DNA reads TGTGCCAGCAGCTTAAACCGGGACAGCCGCTACACCGGGGAGCTGTTTTTT.

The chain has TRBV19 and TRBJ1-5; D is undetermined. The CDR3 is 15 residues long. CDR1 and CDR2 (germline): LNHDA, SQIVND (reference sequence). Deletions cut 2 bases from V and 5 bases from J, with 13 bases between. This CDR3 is CASSIPDYRYQPQHF. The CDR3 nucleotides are TGTGCCAGTAGTATACCAGACTACCGATATCAGCCCCAGCATTTT.

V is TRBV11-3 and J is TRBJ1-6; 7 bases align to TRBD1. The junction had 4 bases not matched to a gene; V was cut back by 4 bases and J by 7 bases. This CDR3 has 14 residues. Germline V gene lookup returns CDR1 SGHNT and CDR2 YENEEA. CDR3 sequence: CASSSGQENSPLHF. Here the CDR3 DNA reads TGTGCCAGCAGCTCCGGACAGGAAAATTCACCCCTCCACTTT.

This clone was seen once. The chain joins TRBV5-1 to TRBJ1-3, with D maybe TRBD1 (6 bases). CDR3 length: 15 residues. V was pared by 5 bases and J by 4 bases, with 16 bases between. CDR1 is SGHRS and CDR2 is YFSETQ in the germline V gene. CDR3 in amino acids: CASRPTGRSGNTIYF. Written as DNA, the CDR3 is TGCGCCAGCAGGCCTACAGGGAGATCAGGAAACACCATATATTTT.